These T cell receptor beta chains were read from a single sample in a study of T cell responses to AZD1222 COVID-19 vaccine. The data were produced by immunoSEQ multiplex PCR, yet TCRdb's version contains in-frame clones alone and is incomplete. The data show about 130,000 clones, with about 82% seen just once and 9.5% to 15% held by the top ten. Sample: peripheral blood, taken on day 0 of AZD1222 vaccination. All receptors derive from an adult in good health. CDR3s include the opening cysteine and the closing phenylalanine or tryptophan. Each record gives: clone size, J gene, V gene, D gene, CDR3 DNA, CDR3 protein. A D gene is named only where the DNA matches it firmly. Clone size is given for some rows only: seen once, a few or many times, or a class if the clone is expanded.

abundance: NA
j_gene: TRBJ1-2
v_gene: TRBV19
d_gene: TRBD1
CDR3nt: TGTGCCAGTAGTCAGGGGGCGGACTATGGCTACACCTTC
CDR3aa: CASSQGADYGYTF

abundance: NA
j_gene: TRBJ2-5
v_gene: TRBV5-8
d_gene: TRBD2
CDR3nt: TGTGCCAGCAGCTTGGGTACTAGCGGGAGAGAAGAGACCCAGTACTTC
CDR3aa: CASSLGTSGREETQYF

abundance: NA
j_gene: TRBJ1-2
v_gene: TRBV19
d_gene: TRBD1
CDR3nt: TGTGCCAGTAGTCCGCGGGACAGCGCCTTCTATGGCTACACCTTC
CDR3aa: CASSPRDSAFYGYTF

abundance: NA
j_gene: TRBJ1-2
v_gene: TRBV9
d_gene: NA
CDR3nt: TGTGCCAGCAGCGTGGGGAATGGCTACACCTTC
CDR3aa: CASSVGNGYTF

abundance: NA
j_gene: TRBJ2-7
v_gene: TRBV3-1/TRBV3-2
d_gene: NA
CDR3nt: TGTGCCAGCAGCCAAGGAACCCCTTTCGGGGGCTTCTCCTACGAGCAGTACTTC
CDR3aa: CASSQGTPFGGFSYEQYF

abundance: NA
j_gene: TRBJ2-3
v_gene: TRBV9
d_gene: TRBD2
CDR3nt: TGTGCCAGCAGCGTATTAGCGGGAGGGCCCTCAGATACGCAGTATTTT
CDR3aa: CASSVLAGGPSDTQYF

abundance: NA
j_gene: TRBJ1-1
v_gene: TRBV11-3
d_gene: NA
CDR3nt: TGTGCCAGCAGCTTAATCCGGGAAACTGAAGCTTTCTTT
CDR3aa: CASSLIRETEAFF

abundance: NA
j_gene: TRBJ2-7
v_gene: TRBV6-1
d_gene: NA
CDR3nt: TGTGCCAGCAGTGACAGGGGCTACGAGCAGTACTTC
CDR3aa: CASSDRGYEQYF

abundance: once
j_gene: TRBJ2-5
v_gene: TRBV11-2
d_gene: TRBD2
CDR3nt: TGTGCCAGCAGCTTCCCAGGGACTAGCGGAGTTAACTTC
CDR3aa: CASSFPGTSGVNF

abundance: NA
j_gene: TRBJ1-6
v_gene: TRBV7-2
d_gene: TRBD1
CDR3nt: TGTGCCAGCAGCACTCGGACAGGGCGGGATTCACCCCTCCACTTT
CDR3aa: CASSTRTGRDSPLHF

abundance: NA
j_gene: TRBJ1-6
v_gene: TRBV6-5
d_gene: TRBD1
CDR3nt: TGTGCCAGCAGAAACAGGGGTGGTAATTCACCCCTCCACTTT
CDR3aa: CASRNRGGNSPLHF

abundance: NA
j_gene: TRBJ2-5
v_gene: TRBV5-4
d_gene: NA
CDR3nt: TGTGCCAGCAGCCGTACACCGGGAGCTGAGACCCAGTACTTC
CDR3aa: CASSRTPGAETQYF

abundance: NA
j_gene: TRBJ2-7
v_gene: TRBV7-2
d_gene: TRBD1
CDR3nt: TGTGCCAGCAGCCTCGGGACAGGGACTTCCTACGAGCAGTACTTC
CDR3aa: CASSLGTGTSYEQYF

abundance: NA
j_gene: TRBJ2-7
v_gene: TRBV6-5
d_gene: NA
CDR3nt: TGTGCCAGCGGGCTAGCAGTCTACGAGCAGTACTTC
CDR3aa: CASGLAVYEQYF

abundance: NA
j_gene: TRBJ2-2
v_gene: TRBV5-4
d_gene: NA
CDR3nt: TGTGCCAGCAGCCTATCCAGACTGAACACCGGGGAGCTGTTTTTT
CDR3aa: CASSLSRLNTGELFF

abundance: NA
j_gene: TRBJ2-2
v_gene: TRBV6-1
d_gene: NA
CDR3nt: TGTGCCAGCAGTGAAGTGGGCGAGGGGTCCGGGGAGCTGTTTTTT
CDR3aa: CASSEVGEGSGELFF

abundance: NA
j_gene: TRBJ2-3
v_gene: TRBV5-1
d_gene: TRBD2
CDR3nt: TGCGCCAGCAGCCCCGGACTAGCGGGACCCACAGATACGCAGTATTTT
CDR3aa: CASSPGLAGPTDTQYF

abundance: NA
j_gene: TRBJ2-2
v_gene: TRBV12-3/TRBV12-4
d_gene: NA
CDR3nt: TGTGCCAGCAGTTTTGCGGGCACCGGGGAGCTGTTTTTT
CDR3aa: CASSFAGTGELFF

abundance: NA
j_gene: TRBJ2-5
v_gene: TRBV7-7
d_gene: NA
CDR3nt: TGTGCCAGCTCCGTGGGGATGAGAGAGACCCAGTACTTC
CDR3aa: CASSVGMRETQYF

abundance: NA
j_gene: TRBJ2-3
v_gene: TRBV30
d_gene: TRBD2
CDR3nt: TGTGCCTGGAGTGACGGGACTAGCCGTTCCGCAGATACGCAGTATTTT
CDR3aa: CAWSDGTSRSADTQYF

abundance: NA
j_gene: TRBJ2-3
v_gene: TRBV19
d_gene: NA
CDR3nt: TGTGCCAGTAGTACCCCCAGCCCCGATACGCAGTATTTT
CDR3aa: CASSTPSPDTQYF

abundance: NA
j_gene: TRBJ1-1
v_gene: TRBV5-1
d_gene: NA
CDR3nt: TGCGCCAGCAGCTTGATTGGGGACACTGAAGCTTTCTTT
CDR3aa: CASSLIGDTEAFF

abundance: NA
j_gene: TRBJ2-7
v_gene: TRBV7-8
d_gene: NA
CDR3nt: TGTGCCAGCAGCTCGTCCTTCGAGCAGTACTTC
CDR3aa: CASSSSFEQYF

abundance: NA
j_gene: TRBJ1-4
v_gene: TRBV5-1
d_gene: NA
CDR3nt: TGCGCCAGCAGAGGGGGGACGACTGATGAAAAACTGTTTTTT
CDR3aa: CASRGGTTDEKLFF

abundance: NA
j_gene: TRBJ2-3
v_gene: TRBV13
d_gene: TRBD1
CDR3nt: TGTGCCAGCAGCTTCTCGGACAGGGGGGAAAGAGACACAGATACGCAGTATTTT
CDR3aa: CASSFSDRGERDTDTQYF

abundance: NA
j_gene: TRBJ2-2
v_gene: TRBV7-2
d_gene: TRBD1
CDR3nt: TGTGCCAGCAGCCCTGGGGGACAGGGCGTTACCGGGGAGCTGTTTTTT
CDR3aa: CASSPGGQGVTGELFF

abundance: once
j_gene: TRBJ1-2
v_gene: TRBV5-1
d_gene: TRBD1
CDR3nt: TGCGCCAGCAGCTGGGGACCGGACAGGGCCTATGGCTACACCTTC
CDR3aa: CASSWGPDRAYGYTF

abundance: NA
j_gene: TRBJ2-4
v_gene: TRBV6-6
d_gene: NA
CDR3nt: TGTGCCAGCAGCCCTGGGGGCCATTTAGGACAAAACATTCAGTACTTC
CDR3aa: CASSPGGHLGQNIQYF

abundance: NA
j_gene: TRBJ1-2
v_gene: TRBV14
d_gene: NA
CDR3nt: TGTGCCAGCAGCCAAGAGGTTACAGGGTTTTACTATGGCTACACCTTC
CDR3aa: CASSQEVTGFYYGYTF

abundance: NA
j_gene: TRBJ2-3
v_gene: TRBV19
d_gene: TRBD2
CDR3nt: TGTGCCAGTAGCATGACTAGCGGAGATACGCAGTATTTT
CDR3aa: CASSMTSGDTQYF

abundance: once
j_gene: TRBJ1-2
v_gene: TRBV6-6
d_gene: NA
CDR3nt: TGTGCCAGCAGAGACTTCCAGGGTGGCTACACCTTC
CDR3aa: CASRDFQGGYTF

abundance: NA
j_gene: TRBJ1-2
v_gene: TRBV27
d_gene: NA
CDR3nt: TGTGCCAGCAGTTTATCGGCAGGGGCGGGTGGTGGCTACACCTTC
CDR3aa: CASSLSAGAGGGYTF

abundance: NA
j_gene: TRBJ1-6
v_gene: TRBV6-5
d_gene: NA
CDR3nt: TGTGCCAGCAGGGCTAAGGACGGGAATTCACCCCTCCACTTT
CDR3aa: CASRAKDGNSPLHF

abundance: few
j_gene: TRBJ2-1
v_gene: TRBV3-1/TRBV3-2
d_gene: TRBD2
CDR3nt: TGTGCCAGCAGCCGGAGTGCGGGACTAGTGGGGAACAATGAGCAGTTCTTC
CDR3aa: CASSRSAGLVGNNEQFF

abundance: few
j_gene: TRBJ1-4
v_gene: TRBV7-9
d_gene: TRBD1
CDR3nt: TGTGCCAGCAGCTTGGACAGGGGGCATCATGAAAAACTGTTTTTT
CDR3aa: CASSLDRGHHEKLFF

abundance: NA
j_gene: TRBJ1-3
v_gene: TRBV27
d_gene: NA
CDR3nt: TGTGCCAGCAGTTTAACAGGGTTCGGAAACACCATATATTTT
CDR3aa: CASSLTGFGNTIYF

abundance: NA
j_gene: TRBJ1-4
v_gene: TRBV6-5
d_gene: NA
CDR3nt: TGTGCCAGCAGTTATTCACAGGAGAATGAAAAACTGTTTTTT
CDR3aa: CASSYSQENEKLFF

abundance: NA
j_gene: TRBJ1-4
v_gene: TRBV6-5
d_gene: TRBD1
CDR3nt: TGTGCCACCCGGACAGGGTCGGAAAAACTGTTTTTT
CDR3aa: CATRTGSEKLFF

abundance: few
j_gene: TRBJ2-2
v_gene: TRBV7-2
d_gene: TRBD2
CDR3nt: TGTGCCAGCAGCTTAAGGACTAGCGGGGGGAGCGGGGAGCTGTTTTTT
CDR3aa: CASSLRTSGGSGELFF

abundance: NA
j_gene: TRBJ2-6
v_gene: TRBV7-2
d_gene: TRBD2
CDR3nt: TGTGCCAGCAGCGCAACTAGCGGGGGGGCGTTGGGGGCCAACGTCCTGACTTTC
CDR3aa: CASSATSGGALGANVLTF

abundance: NA
j_gene: TRBJ1-3
v_gene: TRBV3-1/TRBV3-2
d_gene: NA
CDR3nt: TGTGCCAGCAGCCCCCGGCCCTCGGAACGAAACACCATATATTTT
CDR3aa: CASSPRPSERNTIYF

abundance: once
j_gene: TRBJ2-7
v_gene: TRBV9
d_gene: TRBD2
CDR3nt: TGTGCCAGCAACCAGCGGGATGTGTTGGGCGAGCAGTACTTC
CDR3aa: CASNQRDVLGEQYF